One TCR beta chain is described in this entry. Its target is unknown. This specimen belongs to a study of cytomegalovirus exposure and HLA in healthy donors. Study-level results: Altogether, 164 TCR beta chains were recorded as cytomegalovirus-associated.

The PCR employed 60 Vbeta primers together with 13 Jbeta primers. Only in-frame clones appear in the TCRdb table, and some are missing; sequencing was by immunoSEQ multiplex PCR. The sample has some 130,000 clones. CDR1 is KGHSH, CDR2 LQKENI, per germline. The V end was cut by 2 bases, the J end by 8 bases, with 19 bases between. The CDR3 is made up of 16 amino acids. The receptor's source is a middle-aged woman in good health and CMV-seropositive. The chain joins TRBV18 to TRBJ2-1, with a tentative D call TRBD1 (5 bases). Sequenced input: PBMCs. CDR3 residues: CASSPKMVTDQDEQFF. CDR3 DNA: TGTGCCAGCTCACCAAAAATGGTGACAGACCAGGATGAGCAGTTCTTC.